Presented here are 21 T cell receptor beta chains from one specimen sequenced in a study of blood T cell repertoires in COVID-19. Here immunoSEQ multiplex PCR was the method, and the copy in TCRdb shows in-frame clones only, minus some. This table has roughly 200,000 clones, about 91% appearing once. The sequenced sample was PBMCs or T cells enriched from blood (not recorded which). Receptors were obtained from a man between 18 and 35 years old with acute COVID-19.

V gene TRBV4-3 combines with J gene TRBJ2-1, with a tentative D call TRBD2 (6 bases). Germline lookup yields CDR1 LGHNA and CDR2 YSLEER. V lost 1 base, J lost 1 base, and 11 bases lay in between. The CDR3 covers 16 residues. The DNA of the CDR3 is TGCGCCAGCAGCCAAGGGTCCGGGGGTTCCTACAATGAGCAGTTCTTC. It codes for CASSQGSGGSYNEQFF.

The chain combines TRBV27 with TRBJ1-1; 9 nucleotides line up with TRBD1. CDR3 size: 14 residues. Germline V lookup: CDR1 MNHEY, CDR2 SMNVEV (reference sequence). With 5 bases clipped from V and 2 bases from J, the junction kept 3 bases outside the gene matches. The DNA for the CDR3 is TGTGCCAGCAGTGTGGGACAGGGAAACACTGAAGCTTTCTTT. The encoded protein is CASSVGQGNTEAFF.

This clone was observed many times. V usage is TRBV18 and J usage is TRBJ1-1; D gene unclear. V lost 3 bases and J lost 7, with 12 bases in between. The length of the CDR3 is 13 residues. Germline V CDR1 and CDR2: KGHSH, LQKENI. The CDR3 spells CASSPGFRSEAFF. The CDR3 DNA reads TGTGCCAGCTCACCTGGGTTTCGGAGTGAAGCTTTCTTT.

The rearrangement uses TRBV4-2 and TRBJ2-7; perhaps TRBD2 as D (7 bases). V was trimmed by 1 base and J by 0 bases, leaving 10 bases between them. The CDR3 covers 15 residues. The germline V gene encodes CDR1 LGHNA and CDR2 YNFKEQ. The CDR3 spells CASSQGGGHSYEQYF. The CDR3 DNA reads as TGTGCCAGCAGCCAAGGGGGGGGACACTCCTACGAGCAGTACTTC.

This chain links TRBV7-2 with TRBJ2-1; 7 nucleotides match TRBD2. Trimming took 3 bases from V and 3 from J; bases not matched to a gene: 8. The CDR3 loop spans 16 amino acids. Germline V gene data show CDR1 as SGHTA and CDR2 as FQGNSA. CDR3 region: CASSFRAGNGYNEQFF. CDR3 coding DNA: TGTGCCAGCAGCTTCCGAGCGGGAAATGGCTACAATGAGCAGTTCTTC.

The V and J genes are TRBV5-5 and TRBJ1-2; D perhaps matches TRBD1 (5 bases). The CDR3 spans 14 residues. Germline CDR1 SGHKS, CDR2 YYEKEE (reference sequence). V gave up 1 base and J gave up 2 bases, with 9 bases separating them. CDR3 nucleotide sequence: TGTGCCAGCAGCTTGATAGGGGAAAACTATGGCTACACCTTC. This translates into CASSLIGENYGYTF. Using reference TRBV5-5 and TRBJ1-2 for the parts outside the CDR3, the full variable domain is DAGVTQSPTHLIKTRGQQVTLRCSPISGHKSVSWYQQVLGQGPQFIFQYYEKEERGRGNFPDRFSARQFPNYSSELNVNALLLGDSALYLCASSLIGENYGYTFGSGTRLTVV.

This CDR3 reads CASSLRASGEQFF. The CDR3 bases are TGTGCCAGCAGTTTGAGGGCCTCTGGTGAGCAGTTCTTC. This rearrangement joins TRBV12-3 or TRBV12-4 to TRBJ2-1, with TRBD2 as a possible D gene (5 bases). This CDR3 spans 13 amino acids. With 3 bases removed from V and 9 bases from J, the gap between germline ends came to 12 bases.

The J gene is TRBJ1-2, the V gene TRBV28; a weak D match, TRBD1 (6 bases). The CDR3 sequence is 12 residues long. The V gene lost 4 bases and the J gene lost 13 bases, with 16 bases spanning the gap. Germline V gene data show CDR1 as MDHEN and CDR2 as SYDVKM. The DNA for the CDR3 is TGTGCCAGCAGTTATACAGGGCCACCGGGCACCTTC. The encoded protein is CASSYTGPPGTF.

This clone has a handful of counts. The chain is built from TRBV7-2 and TRBJ1-1; 7 bases fit TRBD1. Germline CDR1 is SGHTA and CDR2 is FQGNSA. J was trimmed by 4 bases and V by 4 bases; bases with no gene match: 6. This CDR3 region has 14 residues. The CDR3 loop reads CASSSTGSGTEAFF. The CDR3 nucleotides read TGTGCCAGCAGCTCGACAGGGTCGGGCACTGAAGCTTTCTTT. Variable domain in full (rest from reference TRBV7-2 and TRBJ1-1): GAGVSQSPSNKVTEKGKDVELRCDPISGHTALYWYRQSLGQGLEFLIYFQGNSAPDKSGLPSDRFSAERTGGSVSTLTIQRTQQEDSAVYLCASSSTGSGTEAFFGQGTRLTVV.

This sequence joins TRBV27 and TRBJ1-2, with D hard to call. Germline assignment: CDR1 MNHEY and CDR2 SMNVEV (reference sequence). The CDR3 is 15 amino acids. With 3 bases removed from V and 3 bases from J, the gap between germline ends came to 14 bases. In DNA, the CDR3 is TGTGCCAGCAGTTTCGGTGCAGGCCCCTACTATGGCTACACCTTC. Residues: CASSFGAGPYYGYTF.

The genes are TRBV4-1 and TRBJ1-4; D is uncertain. Germline lookup yields CDR1 MGHRA and CDR2 YSYEKL. The CDR3 extends over 18 amino acids. V was cut by 0 bases and J by 4 bases, with 18 bases left in between. CDR3 residues: CASSQDFFESRRNEKLFF. The CDR3 nucleotides read TGCGCCAGCAGCCAAGATTTTTTTGAGTCCAGGCGTAATGAAAAACTGTTTTTT.

The J gene is TRBJ2-5, the V gene TRBV6-5; possibly TRBD2 for D (6 bases). The V end was cut by 10 bases, the J end by 5 bases, with 20 bases between. In germline, CDR1 is MNHEY, CDR2 SVGAGI. This CDR3 is 14 amino acids long. The CDR3 sequence is CATSPGREGETQYF. As DNA, the CDR3 is TGTGCCACCTCCCCGGGGCGGGAAGGGGAGACCCAGTACTTC.

The chain has TRBV4-1 and TRBJ1-1, with 11 bases fitting TRBD1. The CDR3 totals 17 residues. Per the germline V gene, CDR1 is MGHRA and CDR2 is YSYEKL. V was pared by 3 bases and J by 0 bases, with 6 bases of the junction left unmatched. CDR3 loop: CASSQGTGGLVNTEAFF. In DNA form, the CDR3 reads TGCGCCAGCAGCCAGGGGACAGGGGGTTTGGTGAACACTGAAGCTTTCTTT.

V gene TRBV7-9 combines with J gene TRBJ2-5, with TRBD1 matching 9 bases. Germline lookup yields CDR1 SEHNR and CDR2 FQNEAQ (reference sequence). The junction had 9 bases not matched to a gene; V was cut back by 5 bases and J by 5 bases. CDR3 length equals 15 residues. The CDR3: CASSLRQGELETQYF. The CDR3 DNA reads as TGTGCCAGCAGCCTGCGACAGGGGGAATTGGAGACCCAGTACTTC.

Notes on this clone: Within the sample, other DNA sequences also encode this same CDR3. CDR3 DNA: TGTGCCAGTACACTATACTACGAGCAGTACTTC. Translated: CASTLYYEQYF. This chain uses TRBV6-5 with TRBJ2-7, with D unclear. The CDR3 sequence is 11 residues long. V was shortened by 9 bases and J by 3 bases, with 9 bases between the two germline ends. CDR1 MNHEY and CDR2 SVGAGI come from the germline V gene.

DNA of the CDR3: TGTGCCAGCAGGGGGGACAGGGGCCTCTACGAGCAGTACTTC. Protein product: CASRGDRGLYEQYF. The genes are TRBV28 and TRBJ2-7, with 10 bases matching TRBD1. The CDR3 loop spans 14 amino acids. The J segment lost 3 bases and the V segment lost 6 bases, leaving 5 bases of the junction unmatched. CDR1 is MDHEN and CDR2 is SYDVKM in the germline V gene.

The chain combines TRBV5-4 with TRBJ1-1; D is uncertain. V dropped 0 bases and J dropped 6 bases, with 6 bases sitting between them. The CDR3 has 12 amino acids. The germline V gene has CDR1 SGHNT and CDR2 YYREEE (reference sequence). CDR3 DNA: TGTGCCAGCAGCTTGGGTCGGGCTGAAGCTTTCTTT. The encoded protein is CASSLGRAEAFF.

The chain recombines TRBV27 with TRBJ1-4, with D perhaps matching TRBD1 (5 bases). V was pared by 2 bases and J by 6 bases, with 13 bases between. The CDR3 consists of 15 residues. In germline, CDR1 is MNHEY, CDR2 SMNVEV (reference sequence). The CDR3, as DNA: TGTGCCAGCAGTTTAAGCCCCGGCAGGGATGAAAAACTGTTTTTT. It yields the protein CASSLSPGRDEKLFF.

V is TRBV18 and J is TRBJ2-1; weak D call: TRBD1 (6 bases). Trimming pared 5 bases from V and 9 bases from J, leaving 14 bases between. The germline V gene encodes CDR1 KGHSH and CDR2 LQKENI. CDR3 length equals 13 residues. DNA for the CDR3: TGTGCCAGCTCAACAGGGATGAGGGGTGAGCAGTTCTTC. Protein: CASSTGMRGEQFF.

The genes are TRBV7-2 and TRBJ1-4; D uncertain. Deletions cut 3 bases from V and 7 bases from J, with 12 bases between. CDR1 is SGHTA and CDR2 is FQGNSA in the germline V gene. This CDR3 has 14 amino acids. In nucleotides, the CDR3 is TGTGCCAGCAGCTTCGAGACGGGTCTTGAAAAACTGTTTTTT. It encodes CASSFETGLEKLFF.

The chain employs TRBV27 and TRBJ2-3; a weak D match, TRBD1 (5 bases). The CDR3 extends over 15 amino acids. Germline V lookup: CDR1 MNHEY, CDR2 SMNVEV (reference sequence). V lost 5 bases to trimming and J lost 3 bases, with 15 bases between them. DNA for the CDR3: TGTGCCAGCAGTCACCAGGGAATATTAACAGATACGCAGTATTTT. This encodes CASSHQGILTDTQYF.